These 21 T cell receptor beta chains share one sample of origin, sequenced in a study of cytomegalovirus exposure and HLA in healthy donors. The PCR ran on 60 Vbeta and 13 Jbeta primers. Generated by immunoSEQ multiplex PCR, the TCRdb table keeps only in-frame clones and is missing some. The sample holds fewer than 150,000 clones, under 85% seen once. The sample comprised PBMCs. The origin of the receptors is a man between 25 and 39 years old in good health and CMV-seronegative.

The count of this clone is one. Other nucleotide sequences from this sample produce the same CDR3. J is TRBJ2-1 and V is TRBV9; 8 bases map to TRBD2. Germline-derived CDR1 and CDR2 are SGDLS and YYNGEE. J was trimmed by 2 bases and V by 0 bases; bases with no gene match: 1. This CDR3 region has 15 residues. CDR3 loop: CASSVAGGPYNEQFF. The CDR3 nucleotides read TGTGCCAGCAGCGTAGCGGGGGGGCCCTACAATGAGCAGTTCTTC.

The chain uses TRBV28 and TRBJ2-5, with D hard to call. This CDR3 has 11 residues. Germline values: CDR1 MDHEN, CDR2 SYDVKM. Trimming took 6 bases from V and 2 from J, leaving 4 bases between them. The CDR3 nucleotides are TGTGCCAGCAGCAATCAAGAGACCCAGTACTTC. Translation: CASSNQETQYF.

The chain uses TRBV30 and TRBJ2-7; unclear D gene. In germline, CDR1 is GTSNPN, CDR2 SVGIG (reference sequence). V lost 2 bases and J lost 3, with 8 bases in between. The length of the CDR3 is 12 residues. CDR3 sequence reads: CAWSPTDYEQYF. The CDR3 coding sequence is TGTGCCTGGAGTCCTACCGACTACGAGCAGTACTTC.

The rearrangement uses TRBV27 and TRBJ1-4, with TRBD1 as a possible D gene (5 bases). CDR3 length equals 15 residues. Germline V gene lookup returns CDR1 MNHEY and CDR2 SMNVEV (reference sequence). Trimming took 1 base from V and 8 from J, leaving 14 bases between them. For the CDR3, the DNA is TGTGCCAGCAGTTTATTTCAGGGTTCCGGCGAAAAACTGTTTTTT. As protein: CASSLFQGSGEKLFF.

This clone occurred once. The chain uses TRBV7-3 and TRBJ2-6; TRBD1 matches at 10 bases. V shed 10 bases and J 1 base; nucleotides not matched to a gene: 10. CDR1 SGHTA and CDR2 FQGTGA come from the germline V gene. The CDR3 covers 17 residues. CDR3 nucleotide sequence: TGTGCCACTGGGCCCCGGGACAGGGGTTCTGGGGCCAACGTCCTGACTTTC. Its protein product is CATGPRDRGSGANVLTF. Complete variable domain (other parts from reference TRBV7-3 and TRBJ2-6): GAGVSQTPSNKVTEKGKYVELRCDPISGHTALYWYRQSLGQGPEFLIYFQGTGAADDSGLPNDRFFAVRPEGSVSTLKIQRTERGDSAVYLCATGPRDRGSGANVLTFGAGSRLTVL.

This clone was seen more than once but under ten times. The chain employs TRBV5-6 and TRBJ2-1; TRBD1 matches at 10 bases. This CDR3 contains 14 residues. Germline CDR1 and CDR2: SGHDT and YYEEEE. The ends lost 7 bases at V and 8 bases at J; junction bases unmatched: 9. The CDR3 protein is CASHLGTGVHEQFF. Written as DNA, the CDR3 is TGTGCCAGCCATTTGGGGACAGGGGTCCATGAGCAGTTCTTC. Drawing the rest from reference TRBV5-6 and TRBJ2-1, the complete variable domain is DAGVTQSPTHLIKTRGQQVTLRCSPKSGHDTVSWYQQALGQGPQFIFQYYEEEERQRGNFPDRFSGHQFPNYSSELNVNALLLGDSALYLCASHLGTGVHEQFFGPGTRLTVL.

The V call is TRBV10-3, the J call TRBJ1-5; 9 nucleotides agree with TRBD1. The CDR3 contains 15 residues. The germline gives CDR1 ENHRY, CDR2 SYGVKD. The junction had 6 bases not matched to a gene; V was cut back by 3 bases and J by 6 bases. The DNA for the CDR3 is TGTGCCATCAGTGAAGCGGGACAGGGATCTCAGCCCCAGCATTTT. Translated: CAISEAGQGSQPQHF.

The rearrangement joins TRBV4-3 to TRBJ1-1, with a weak D call TRBD1 (6 bases). The CDR3 has 18 residues. The germline gives CDR1 LGHNA, CDR2 YSLEER. V was shortened by 1 base and J by 2 bases, with 20 bases between the two germline ends. The DNA for the CDR3 is TGCGCCAGCAGCCAAGTCCTTCACAAAGGGGGGGCAAACACTGAAGCTTTCTTT. Its protein product is CASSQVLHKGGANTEAFF.

This clone has more than one count but fewer than ten. The chain recombines TRBV4-1 with TRBJ1-1; tentatively, D is TRBD1 (6 bases). Deletions cut 4 bases from V and 5 bases from J, with 14 bases between. CDR1 and CDR2 from the germline V gene are MGHRA and YSYEKL. The CDR3 consists of 14 residues. The CDR3 region is CASSPWGLGTEAFF. The CDR3 bases are TGCGCCAGCAGCCCCTGGGGGCTGGGGACTGAAGCTTTCTTT.

The chain combines TRBV18 with TRBJ2-5; a possible D gene is TRBD2 (5 bases). Germline V gene data show CDR1 as KGHSH and CDR2 as LQKENI. This CDR3 has 15 amino acids. The V end was cut by 0 bases, the J end by 4 bases, with 12 bases between. In DNA form, the CDR3 reads TGTGCCAGCTCACCACCCCCGGGAAGACGAGAGACCCAGTACTTC. Its translation: CASSPPPGRRETQYF.

The rearrangement links TRBV7-3 to TRBJ2-3; D may be TRBD1 (6 bases). The V and J ends lost 2 bases and 4 bases respectively, with 13 bases between them. Germline V gives CDR1 SGHTA, CDR2 FQGTGA. The CDR3 is 15 residues long. In nucleotides, the CDR3 is TGTGCCAGCAGCTTAGAGCCGGCAGGGGCAGATACGCAGTATTTT. Protein sequence: CASSLEPAGADTQYF. Full variable domain (outside the CDR3, taken from reference TRBV7-3 and TRBJ2-3): GAGVSQTPSNKVTEKGKYVELRCDPISGHTALYWYRQSLGQGPEFLIYFQGTGAADDSGLPNDRFFAVRPEGSVSTLKIQRTERGDSAVYLCASSLEPAGADTQYFGPGTRLTVL.

J is TRBJ1-2 and V is TRBV5-4, with 8 bases lining up with TRBD1. Germline V CDR1 and CDR2: SGHNT, YYREEE (reference sequence). After removal of 2 bases from V and 6 bases from J, the junction contained 3 bases not matched to a gene. The CDR3 loop spans 13 amino acids. CDR3 nucleotide sequence: TGTGCCAGCAGCTTAGACAGGGGAGATGGCTACACCTTC. Amino acids: CASSLDRGDGYTF.

This rearrangement joins TRBV27 to TRBJ1-6, with 7 nucleotides matching TRBD1. V lost 6 bases and J lost 6; bases outside the gene matches: 8. The CDR3 is 15 residues long. Germline V lookup: CDR1 MNHEY, CDR2 SMNVEV (reference sequence). The CDR3: CASREYRGSNSPLHF. The CDR3 DNA follows: TGTGCCAGCAGGGAATACAGGGGTAGTAATTCACCCCTCCACTTT.

This chain connects TRBV6-5 to TRBJ2-3; 8 nucleotides align to TRBD2. Germline V gives CDR1 MNHEY, CDR2 SVGAGI. The CDR3 sequence is 15 residues long. J lost 7 bases, V lost 0 bases, and 6 bases had no gene match. The CDR3 loop is CASSYSREGPYTQYF. For the CDR3, the DNA is TGTGCCAGCAGTTACTCCCGGGAGGGCCCTTATACGCAGTATTTT.

This clone was counted a few times. V gene TRBV2 combines with J gene TRBJ1-1, with D possibly TRBD1 on 5 matching bases. V lost 6 bases and J lost 0, with 11 bases in between. The length of the CDR3 is 14 residues. The germline V gene encodes CDR1 SNHLY and CDR2 FYNNEI. The CDR3 spells CASRVYRMNTEAFF. The CDR3, as DNA: TGTGCCAGCAGGGTTTACAGGATGAACACTGAAGCTTTCTTT.

This clone was seen only a few times. The rearrangement links TRBV10-2 to TRBJ2-2; 7 bases align to TRBD2. The CDR3 contains 18 residues. Looked up from germline, CDR1 is WSHSY and CDR2 is SAAADI. J gave up 1 base and V 4 bases, and 12 bases lay outside the gene matches. In nucleotides, the CDR3 is TGCGCCAGCAGTGTCGTGAGCTCGGGCGGGAGGAACACCGGGGAGCTGTTTTTT. This encodes CASSVVSSGGRNTGELFF.

V is TRBV28 and J is TRBJ2-5; 7 bases map to TRBD1. CDR1 and CDR2 (germline): MDHEN, SYDVKM. After removal of 7 bases from V and 3 bases from J, the junction contained 2 bases not matched to a gene. This CDR3 has 12 amino acids. The CDR3 bases are TGTGCCAGCACCGGACAGGAAGAGACCCAGTACTTC. Protein: CASTGQEETQYF.

This chain links TRBV28 with TRBJ1-5; TRBD1 might be the D (5 bases). The CDR3 covers 15 residues. V was clipped by 3 bases and J by 6 bases, with 15 bases between them. Germline CDR1 MDHEN, CDR2 SYDVKM. CDR3 sequence reads: CASSFRGEGSQPQHF. Written as DNA, the CDR3 is TGTGCCAGCAGTTTCCGGGGGGAAGGCTCTCAGCCCCAGCATTTT.

The chain combines TRBV7-2 with TRBJ1-5; possible D gene TRBD1, 5 bases. Germline V gene data show CDR1 as SGHTA and CDR2 as FQGNSA. Trimming cost V 5 bases and J 0 bases, with 11 bases left between them. The CDR3 totals 15 residues. The CDR3 sequence: CASSSDRFSNQPQHF. CDR3 nucleotides: TGTGCCAGCAGCAGTGACAGATTTAGCAATCAGCCCCAGCATTTT. The variable domain in full, with the rest retrieved from reference TRBV7-2 and TRBJ1-5, is GAGVSQSPSNKVTEKGKDVELRCDPISGHTALYWYRQSLGQGLEFLIYFQGNSAPDKSGLPSDRFSAERTGGSVSTLTIQRTQQEDSAVYLCASSSDRFSNQPQHFGDGTRLSIL.

V usage is TRBV5-1 and J usage is TRBJ2-3; 9 nucleotides agree with TRBD2. Germline-derived CDR1 and CDR2 are SGHRS and YFSETQ. This CDR3 is built from 16 residues. After removal of 3 bases from V and 5 bases from J, the junction contained 10 bases not matched to a gene. The chain's CDR3 is CASSSPGTSRGDTQYF. The CDR3 region has the DNA TGCGCCAGCAGCTCTCCCGGGACTAGCAGAGGAGATACGCAGTATTTT.

This clone was picked up one time. This CDR3 is missing its conserved last phenylalanine or tryptophan, likely due to a read error. This rearrangement joins TRBV5-6 to TRBJ1-5; D remains ambiguous. V lost 0 bases, J lost 3 bases, and 7 bases lay in between. Per the germline V gene, CDR1 is SGHDT and CDR2 is YYEEEE. The CDR3 runs to 14 residues. The CDR3 loop reads CASSLGQINQPQHV. CDR3 DNA: TGTGCCAGCAGCTTGGGACAAATCAATCAGCCCCAGCATGTT.